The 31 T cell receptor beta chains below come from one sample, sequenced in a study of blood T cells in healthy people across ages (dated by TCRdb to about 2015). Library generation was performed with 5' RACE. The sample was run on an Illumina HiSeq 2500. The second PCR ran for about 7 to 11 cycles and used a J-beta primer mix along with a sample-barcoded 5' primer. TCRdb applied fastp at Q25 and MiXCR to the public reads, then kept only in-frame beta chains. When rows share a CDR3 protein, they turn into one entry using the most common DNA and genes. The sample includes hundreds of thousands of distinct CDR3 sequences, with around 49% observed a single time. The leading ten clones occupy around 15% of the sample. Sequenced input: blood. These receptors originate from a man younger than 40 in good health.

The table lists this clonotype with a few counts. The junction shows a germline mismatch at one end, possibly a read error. CDR3 loop: CSAREDEQYF. In nucleotides, the CDR3 is TGCAGTGCTCGAGAGGACGAGCAGTACTTC. V gene TRBV20-1 combines with J gene TRBJ2-7; D is ambiguous. Germline V gives CDR1 DFQATT, CDR2 SNEGSKA (reference sequence). The CDR3 totals 10 residues.

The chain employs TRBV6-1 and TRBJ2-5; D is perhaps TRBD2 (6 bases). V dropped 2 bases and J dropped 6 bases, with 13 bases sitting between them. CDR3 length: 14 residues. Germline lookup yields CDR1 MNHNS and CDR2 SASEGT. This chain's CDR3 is CASSESGVGKTQYF. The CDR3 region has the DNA TGTGCCAGCAGTGAATCGGGGGTTGGGAAGACCCAGTACTTC.

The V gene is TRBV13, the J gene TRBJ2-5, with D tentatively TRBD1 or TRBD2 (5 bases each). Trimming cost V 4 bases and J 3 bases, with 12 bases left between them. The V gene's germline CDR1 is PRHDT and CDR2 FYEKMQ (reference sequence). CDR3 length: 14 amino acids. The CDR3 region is CASSSWDGEETQYF. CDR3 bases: TGTGCCAGCAGCTCCTGGGACGGAGAAGAGACCCAGTACTTC.

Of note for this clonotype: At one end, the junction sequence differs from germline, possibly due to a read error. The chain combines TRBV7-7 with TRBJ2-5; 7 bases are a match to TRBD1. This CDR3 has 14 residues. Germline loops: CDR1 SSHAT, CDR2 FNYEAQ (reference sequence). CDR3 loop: CASSPTGKKETQYF. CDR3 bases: TGTGCTAGCAGCCCGACAGGGAAAAAAGAGACCCAGTACTTC.

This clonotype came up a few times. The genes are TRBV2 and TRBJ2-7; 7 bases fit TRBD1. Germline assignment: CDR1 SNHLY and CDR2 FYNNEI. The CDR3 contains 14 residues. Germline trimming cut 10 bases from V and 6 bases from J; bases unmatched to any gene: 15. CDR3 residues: CATMPPGQIGEQYF. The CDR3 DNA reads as TGTGCCACAATGCCACCGGGACAGATAGGCGAGCAGTACTTC.

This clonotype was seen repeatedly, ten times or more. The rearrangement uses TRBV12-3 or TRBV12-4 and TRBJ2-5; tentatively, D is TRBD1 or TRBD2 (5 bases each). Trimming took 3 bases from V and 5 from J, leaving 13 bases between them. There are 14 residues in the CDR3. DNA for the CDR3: TGTGCCAGCAGTTTCGGTCGGGGCCGGGAGACCCAGTACTTC. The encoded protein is CASSFGRGRETQYF.

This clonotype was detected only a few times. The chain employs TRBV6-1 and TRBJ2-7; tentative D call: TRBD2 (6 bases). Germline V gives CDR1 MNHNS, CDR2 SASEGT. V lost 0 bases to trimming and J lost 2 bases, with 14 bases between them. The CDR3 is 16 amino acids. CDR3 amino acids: CASSEAAGRSPYEQYF. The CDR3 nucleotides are TGTGCCAGCAGTGAAGCTGCGGGGAGATCCCCCTACGAGCAGTACTTC.

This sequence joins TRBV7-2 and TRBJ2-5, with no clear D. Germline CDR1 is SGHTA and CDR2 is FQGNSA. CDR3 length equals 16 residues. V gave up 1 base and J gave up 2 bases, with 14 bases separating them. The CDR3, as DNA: TGTGCCAGCAGCTTAGTGGGTCATGGGCAGCAAGAGACCCAGTACTTC. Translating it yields CASSLVGHGQQETQYF.

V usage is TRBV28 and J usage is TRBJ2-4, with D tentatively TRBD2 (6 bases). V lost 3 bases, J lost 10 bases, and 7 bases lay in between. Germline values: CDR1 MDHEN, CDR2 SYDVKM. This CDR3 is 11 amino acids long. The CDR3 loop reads CASSFGGIQYF. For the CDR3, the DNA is TGTGCCAGCAGTTTCGGAGGGATTCAGTACTTC.

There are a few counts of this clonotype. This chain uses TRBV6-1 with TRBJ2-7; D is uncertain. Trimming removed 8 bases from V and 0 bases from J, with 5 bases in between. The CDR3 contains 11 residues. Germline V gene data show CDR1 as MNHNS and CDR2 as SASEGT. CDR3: CASRFSYEQYF. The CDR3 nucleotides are TGTGCCAGCCGGTTCTCCTACGAGCAGTACTTC.

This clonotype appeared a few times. CDR3 residues: CASSFPDRTADTQYF. Written as DNA, the CDR3 is TGTGCCAGCAGTTTCCCGGACCGAACCGCAGATACGCAGTATTTT. This chain connects TRBV12-3 or TRBV12-4 to TRBJ2-3, with unresolved D. The CDR3 is 15 residues long. V was clipped by 3 bases and J by 4 bases, with 14 bases between them.

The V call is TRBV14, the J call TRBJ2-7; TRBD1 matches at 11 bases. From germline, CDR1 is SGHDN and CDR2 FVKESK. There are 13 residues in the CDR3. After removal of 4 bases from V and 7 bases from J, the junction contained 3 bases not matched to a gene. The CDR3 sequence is CASSRGQGEEQYF. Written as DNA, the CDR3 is TGTGCCAGCAGCCGGGGACAGGGGGAAGAGCAGTACTTC.

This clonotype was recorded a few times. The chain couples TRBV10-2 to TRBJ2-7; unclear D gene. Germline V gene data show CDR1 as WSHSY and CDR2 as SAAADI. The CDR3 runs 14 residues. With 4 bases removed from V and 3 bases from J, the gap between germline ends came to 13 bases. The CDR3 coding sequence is TGCGCCAGCAGTGTCGTGACACGAAACTACGAGCAGTACTTC. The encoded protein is CASSVVTRNYEQYF.

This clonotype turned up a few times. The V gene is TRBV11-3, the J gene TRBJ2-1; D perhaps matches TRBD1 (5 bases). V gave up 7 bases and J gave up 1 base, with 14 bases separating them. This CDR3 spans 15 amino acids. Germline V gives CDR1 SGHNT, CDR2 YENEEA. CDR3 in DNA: TGTGCCAGCAACGACCAGGGCGAGTCCTACAATGAGCAGTTCTTC. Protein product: CASNDQGESYNEQFF.

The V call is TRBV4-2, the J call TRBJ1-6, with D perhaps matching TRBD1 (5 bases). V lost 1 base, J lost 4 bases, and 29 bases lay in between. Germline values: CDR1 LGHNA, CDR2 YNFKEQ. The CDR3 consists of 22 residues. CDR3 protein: CASSQGQLSYRPTDKYNSPLHF. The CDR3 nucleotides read TGTGCCAGCAGCCAAGGGCAGCTTAGTTACCGACCCACGGACAAATATAATTCACCCCTCCACTTT.

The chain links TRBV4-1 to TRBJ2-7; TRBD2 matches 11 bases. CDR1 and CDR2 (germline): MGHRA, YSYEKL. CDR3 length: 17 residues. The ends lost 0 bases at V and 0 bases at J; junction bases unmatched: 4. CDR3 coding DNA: TGCGCCAGCAGCCAAGATTTCGGACTAGCGGGCTCCTACGAGCAGTACTTC. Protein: CASSQDFGLAGSYEQYF.

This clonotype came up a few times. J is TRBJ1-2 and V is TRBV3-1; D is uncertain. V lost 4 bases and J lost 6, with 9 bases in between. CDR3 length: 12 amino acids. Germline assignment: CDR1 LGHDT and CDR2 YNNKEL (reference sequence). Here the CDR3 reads CASSLSEDGYTF. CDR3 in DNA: TGTGCCAGCAGCCTAAGTGAGGATGGCTACACCTTC.

CDR3 sequence (DNA): TGTGCCAGCAGCTTAGGCCCCTCTTACACAGATACGCAGTATTTT. This gives the protein CASSLGPSYTDTQYF. The V call is TRBV11-2, the J call TRBJ2-3; D uncertain. This CDR3 contains 15 residues. Germline CDR1 reads SGHAT; CDR2 reads FQNNGV. Trimming removed 1 base at V and 2 bases at J, with 10 bases between.

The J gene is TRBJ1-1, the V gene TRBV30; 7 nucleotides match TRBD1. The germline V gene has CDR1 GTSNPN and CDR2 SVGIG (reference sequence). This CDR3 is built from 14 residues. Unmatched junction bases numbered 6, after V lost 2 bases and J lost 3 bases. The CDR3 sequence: CAWSQRQGDTEAFF. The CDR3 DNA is TGTGCCTGGAGTCAACGACAGGGTGACACTGAAGCTTTCTTT.

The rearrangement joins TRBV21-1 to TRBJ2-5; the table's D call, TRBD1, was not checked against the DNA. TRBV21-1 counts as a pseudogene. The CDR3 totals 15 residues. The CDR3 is CASSRGTGSYNEQYF. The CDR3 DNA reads TGTGCCAGCAGCAGAGGGACAGGGAGCTACAATGAGCAGTACTTC.

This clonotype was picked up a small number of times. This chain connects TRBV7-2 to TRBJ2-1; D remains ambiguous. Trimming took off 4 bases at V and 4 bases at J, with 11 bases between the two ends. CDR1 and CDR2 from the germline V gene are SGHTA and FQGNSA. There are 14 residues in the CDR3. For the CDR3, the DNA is TGTGCCAGCAGCTCAGCACTTGAATACAATGAGCAGTTCTTC. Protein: CASSSALEYNEQFF.

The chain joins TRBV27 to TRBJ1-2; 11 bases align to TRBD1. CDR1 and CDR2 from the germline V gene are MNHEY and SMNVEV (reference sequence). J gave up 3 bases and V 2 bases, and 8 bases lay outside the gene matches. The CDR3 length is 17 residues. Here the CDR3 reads CASSLRTGGKFYYGYTF. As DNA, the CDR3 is TGTGCCAGCAGTTTACGGACAGGGGGCAAGTTCTACTATGGCTACACCTTC.

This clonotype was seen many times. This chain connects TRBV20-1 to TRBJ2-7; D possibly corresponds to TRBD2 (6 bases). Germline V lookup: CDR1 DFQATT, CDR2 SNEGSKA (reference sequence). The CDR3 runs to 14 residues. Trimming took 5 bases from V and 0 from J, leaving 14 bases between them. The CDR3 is CSADRDSSSYEQYF. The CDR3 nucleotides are TGCAGTGCTGACCGGGACTCAAGCTCCTACGAGCAGTACTTC.

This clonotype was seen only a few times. CDR3: CASSQDRDRGRQANEKLFF. CDR3 in DNA: TGCGCCAGCAGCCAAGATCGGGACAGGGGGCGCCAGGCTAATGAAAAACTGTTTTTT. V and J are TRBV4-3 and TRBJ1-4; 12 bases fit TRBD1. The CDR3 spans 19 residues. The ends lost 0 bases at V and 3 bases at J; junction bases unmatched: 8. CDR1 is LGHNA and CDR2 is YSLEER in the germline V gene.

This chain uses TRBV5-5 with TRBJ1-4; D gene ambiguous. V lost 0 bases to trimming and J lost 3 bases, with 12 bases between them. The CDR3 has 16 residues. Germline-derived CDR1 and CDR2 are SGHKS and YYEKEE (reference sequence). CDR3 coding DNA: TGTGCCAGCAGCTTGGACTGGGCTGTGGCTAATGAAAAACTGTTTTTT. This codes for CASSLDWAVANEKLFF.

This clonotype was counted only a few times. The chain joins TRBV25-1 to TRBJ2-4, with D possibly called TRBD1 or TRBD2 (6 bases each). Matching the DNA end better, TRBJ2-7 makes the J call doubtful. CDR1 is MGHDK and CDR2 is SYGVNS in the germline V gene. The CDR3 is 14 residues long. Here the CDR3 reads CASSGGAESDEQYF. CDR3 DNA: TGTGCCAGCAGTGGGGGGGCGGAAAGCGACGAGCAGTACTTC.

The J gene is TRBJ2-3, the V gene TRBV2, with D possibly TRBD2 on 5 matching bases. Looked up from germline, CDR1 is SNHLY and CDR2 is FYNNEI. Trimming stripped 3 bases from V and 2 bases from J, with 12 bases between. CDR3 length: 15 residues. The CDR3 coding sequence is TGTGCCAGCAGTGAGGGCCGGGGTGACACAGATACGCAGTATTTT. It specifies CASSEGRGDTDTQYF.

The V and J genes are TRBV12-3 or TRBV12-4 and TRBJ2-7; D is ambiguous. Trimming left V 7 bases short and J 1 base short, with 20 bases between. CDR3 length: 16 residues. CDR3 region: CASTPRGQSVSYEQYF. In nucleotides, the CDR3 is TGTGCCAGCACCCCGCGTGGGCAGTCGGTTTCCTACGAGCAGTACTTC.

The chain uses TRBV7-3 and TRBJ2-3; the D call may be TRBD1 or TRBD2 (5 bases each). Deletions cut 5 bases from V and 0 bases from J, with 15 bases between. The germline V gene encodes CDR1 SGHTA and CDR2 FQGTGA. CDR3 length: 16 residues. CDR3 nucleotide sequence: TGTGCCAGCAGCCCCGGGGCTAGCCGAAGCACAGATACGCAGTATTTT. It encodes CASSPGASRSTDTQYF.

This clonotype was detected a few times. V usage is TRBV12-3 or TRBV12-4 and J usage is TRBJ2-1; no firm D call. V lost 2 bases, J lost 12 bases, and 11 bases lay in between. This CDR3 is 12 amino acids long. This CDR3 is CASSLKPAGQFF. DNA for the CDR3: TGTGCCAGCAGTTTAAAACCTGCTGGGCAGTTCTTC.

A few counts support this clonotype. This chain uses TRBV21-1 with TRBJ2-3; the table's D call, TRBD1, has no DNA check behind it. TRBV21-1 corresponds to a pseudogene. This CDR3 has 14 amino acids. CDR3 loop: CASPRGGTPDTQYF. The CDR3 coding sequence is TGTGCCAGCCCCAGGGGGGGCACCCCAGATACGCAGTATTTT.